These T cell receptor beta chains were read from a single sample in a study of blood T cell repertoires in COVID-19. Assay used: immunoSEQ multiplex PCR; TCRdb lists only in-frame clones, some missing. The sample comprises around 59,000 clones, 65% to 90% of which are singletons, and under 30% rests with the top ten. Sequencing was done on a sample of peripheral blood. These receptors all stem from an elderly woman with active or convalescent COVID-19. CDR3s include the opening cysteine and the closing phenylalanine or tryptophan. A D gene is named only where the DNA matches it firmly. Clone size appears in some rows only: once, few, many, or a class for an expanded clone.

j_call	clone_size	v_call	d_call	cdr3_aa	cdr3_nt
TRBJ1-2	-	TRBV7-2	-	CASSPRGGDYGYTF	TGTGCCAGCAGCCCAAGGGGGGGCGACTATGGCTACACCTTC
TRBJ1-5	once	TRBV19	-	CASSTTGSSNQPQHF	TGTGCCAGTAGTACTACCGGGTCTAGCAATCAGCCCCAGCATTTT
TRBJ2-3	-	TRBV7-3	TRBD1	CASSPQGARTDTQYF	TGTGCCAGCAGCCCACAGGGGGCCCGCACAGATACGCAGTATTTT
TRBJ2-7	-	TRBV18	-	CASSPGADELYEQYF	TGTGCCAGCTCACCGGGGGCAGATGAACTTTACGAGCAGTACTTC
TRBJ1-2	-	TRBV4-3	TRBD1	CASSFRGQEIFGYTF	TGCGCCAGCAGCTTTAGGGGACAGGAGATATTTGGCTACACCTTC
TRBJ2-3	-	TRBV9	-	CASSVSITDTQYF	TGTGCCAGCAGCGTGAGCATCACAGATACGCAGTATTTT
TRBJ2-6	-	TRBV5-5	-	CASSIQGSGANVLTF	TGTGCCAGCAGCATTCAGGGTTCCGGGGCCAACGTCCTGACTTTC
TRBJ1-2	few	TRBV12-3/TRBV12-4	-	CASGYAASYGYTF	TGTGCCAGCGGGTACGCGGCCAGCTATGGCTACACCTTC
TRBJ1-1	-	TRBV14	TRBD1	CASSQDRTGAFF	TGTGCCAGCAGCCAAGATCGGACAGGGGCTTTCTTT
TRBJ1-2	-	TRBV10-3	-	CAISESVAGQPDGYTF	TGTGCCATCAGTGAGTCTGTGGCAGGACAACCCGATGGCTACACCTTC
TRBJ1-1	-	TRBV3-1/TRBV3-2	-	CASSPHQGTEAFF	TGTGCCAGCAGCCCCCACCAGGGAACAGAAGCTTTCTTT
TRBJ1-1	-	TRBV5-1	-	CASSSQTGNTEAFF	TGCGCCAGCAGCTCCCAGACAGGGAACACTGAAGCTTTCTTT
TRBJ1-2	-	TRBV29-1	-	CSVELAGSNYGYTF	TGCAGCGTTGAGCTTGCCGGTTCTAACTATGGCTACACCTTC
TRBJ2-2	-	TRBV24-1	TRBD1	CATSDRETGGGTGELFF	TGTGCCACCAGTGATCGCGAAACAGGGGGCGGCACCGGGGAGCTGTTTTTT